Here is one T cell receptor beta chain with its context. The record originates from a study of cytotoxic CD8 clonotypes in ibrutinib-treated CLL. The table came from immunoSEQ multiplex PCR; TCRdb's copy has only in-frame clones and leaves some out. The table records tens of thousands of clones, 56% of them present only once. Germline V CDR1 and CDR2: MNHNS, SASEGT. V was clipped by 3 bases and J by 4 bases; unmatched bases: 9. The CDR3 spans 15 residues. The starting material was PBMCs, obtained after 24 months of ibrutinib treatment. The receptor comes from a human donor with chronic lymphocytic leukemia. The chain joins TRBV6-1 to TRBJ2-7, with TRBD2 identical over 7 bases. The CDR3 protein is CASSEVGGGPYEQYF. CDR3 nucleotide sequence: TGTGCCAGCAGTGAGGTGGGCGGGGGACCGTACGAGCAGTACTTC.